This TCR beta chain comes out of a study of beta chain features in type 1 diabetes. Study observations and caveats: Patients' naive, central memory and Treg TCRB repertoires seemed closer to one another than those of healthy donors.

All of the isolated RNA was reverse transcribed, so expressed TCRB transcripts were sequenced. The protocol was immunoSEQ multiplex PCR, while the TCRdb copy is restricted to in-frame clones and leaves out a portion. Among 130,000 to 150,000 clones listed, 6.9% were seen once. This clone was detected many times. Its antigen is not known. Trimming at V came to 4 bases and at J to 0 bases, leaving 3 bases not matched to a gene. This CDR3 is 16 amino acids long. Germline values: CDR1 SGHTA, CDR2 FQGTGA. The origin of this receptor is a woman under 40 in good health. The chain links TRBV7-3 to TRBJ2-6; 7 bases match TRBD2. Sequencing was carried out using central memory CD4+ T cells from blood. The CDR3 nucleotides are TGTGCCAGCAGCTCTAGCGGTAACTCTGGGGCCAACGTCCTGACTTTC. Protein: CASSSSGNSGANVLTF. Based on the CDR3 plus reference TRBV7-3 and TRBJ2-6, the full variable domain is GAGVSQTPSNKVTEKGKYVELRCDPISGHTALYWYRQSLGQGPEFLIYFQGTGAADDSGLPNDRFFAVRPEGSVSTLKIQRTERGDSAVYLCASSSSGNSGANVLTFGAGSRLTVL.